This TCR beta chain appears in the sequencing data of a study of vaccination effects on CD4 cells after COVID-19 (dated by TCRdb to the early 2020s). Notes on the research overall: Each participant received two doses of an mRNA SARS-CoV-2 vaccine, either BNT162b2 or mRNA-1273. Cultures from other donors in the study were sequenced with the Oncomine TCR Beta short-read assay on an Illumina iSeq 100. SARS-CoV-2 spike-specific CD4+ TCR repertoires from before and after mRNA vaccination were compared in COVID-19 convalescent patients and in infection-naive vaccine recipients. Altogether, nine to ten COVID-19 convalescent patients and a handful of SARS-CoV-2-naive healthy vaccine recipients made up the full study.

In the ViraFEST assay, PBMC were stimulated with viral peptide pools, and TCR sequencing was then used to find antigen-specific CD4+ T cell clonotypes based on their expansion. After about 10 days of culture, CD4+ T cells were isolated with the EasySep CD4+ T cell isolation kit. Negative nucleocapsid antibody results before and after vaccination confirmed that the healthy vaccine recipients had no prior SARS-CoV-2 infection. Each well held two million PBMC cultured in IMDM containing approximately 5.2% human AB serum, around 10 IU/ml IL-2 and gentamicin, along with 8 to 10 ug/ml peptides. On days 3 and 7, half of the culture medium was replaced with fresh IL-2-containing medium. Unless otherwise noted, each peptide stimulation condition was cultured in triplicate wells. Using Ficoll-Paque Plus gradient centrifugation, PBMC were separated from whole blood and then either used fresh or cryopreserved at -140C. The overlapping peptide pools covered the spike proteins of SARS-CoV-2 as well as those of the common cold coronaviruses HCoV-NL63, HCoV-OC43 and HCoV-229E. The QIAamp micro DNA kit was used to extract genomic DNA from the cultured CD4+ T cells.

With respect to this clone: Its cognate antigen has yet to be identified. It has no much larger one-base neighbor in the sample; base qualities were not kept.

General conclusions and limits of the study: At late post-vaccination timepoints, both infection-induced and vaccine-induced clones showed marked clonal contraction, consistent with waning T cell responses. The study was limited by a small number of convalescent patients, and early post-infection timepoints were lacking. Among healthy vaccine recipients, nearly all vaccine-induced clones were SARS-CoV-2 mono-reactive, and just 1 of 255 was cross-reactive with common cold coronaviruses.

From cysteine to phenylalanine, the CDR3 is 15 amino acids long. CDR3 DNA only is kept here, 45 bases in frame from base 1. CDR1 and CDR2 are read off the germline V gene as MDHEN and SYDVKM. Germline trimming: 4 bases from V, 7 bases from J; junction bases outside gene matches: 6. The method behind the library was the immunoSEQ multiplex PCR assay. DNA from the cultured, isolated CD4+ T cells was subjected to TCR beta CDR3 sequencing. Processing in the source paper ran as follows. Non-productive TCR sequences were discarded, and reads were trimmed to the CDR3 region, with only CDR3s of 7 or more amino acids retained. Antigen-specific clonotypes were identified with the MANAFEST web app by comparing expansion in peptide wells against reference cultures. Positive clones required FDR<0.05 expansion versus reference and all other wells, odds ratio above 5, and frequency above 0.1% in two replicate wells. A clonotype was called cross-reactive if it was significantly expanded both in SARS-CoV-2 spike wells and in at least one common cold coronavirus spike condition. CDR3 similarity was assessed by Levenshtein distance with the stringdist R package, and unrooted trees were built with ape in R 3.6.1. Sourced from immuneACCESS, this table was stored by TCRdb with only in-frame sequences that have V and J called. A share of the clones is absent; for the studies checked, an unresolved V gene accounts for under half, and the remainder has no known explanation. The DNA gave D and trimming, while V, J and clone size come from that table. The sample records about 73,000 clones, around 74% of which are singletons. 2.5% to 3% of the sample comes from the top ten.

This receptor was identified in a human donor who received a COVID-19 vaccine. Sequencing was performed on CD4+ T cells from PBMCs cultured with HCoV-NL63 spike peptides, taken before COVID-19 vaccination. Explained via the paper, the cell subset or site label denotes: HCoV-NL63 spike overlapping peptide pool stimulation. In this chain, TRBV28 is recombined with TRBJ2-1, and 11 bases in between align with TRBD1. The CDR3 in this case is CASSSSGTGGNEQFF. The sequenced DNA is TGTGCCAGCAGTTCCTCCGGGACAGGGGGGAATGAGCAGTTCTTC.